Detailed here is one T cell receptor (beta chain). This record comes from a study of radiotherapy plus CTLA-4 blockade in lung cancer. On the study more broadly: The study recorded objective responses in around a sixth of patients and disease control in approximately 29%.

Some clones are missing from TCRdb's copy, which holds only in-frame ones; the method was immunoSEQ multiplex PCR. Among 81,000 or so clones listed, under 90% were seen once. The CDR3 runs to 17 residues. The germline V gene encodes CDR1 LGHNA and CDR2 YNFKEQ. Trimming removed 0 bases from V and 2 bases from J; junction bases left unmatched: 6. The sample consisted of peripheral blood, taken from a patient treated with radiotherapy plus ipilimumab. This sequence originates from a human donor with non-small cell lung cancer who had stable disease on radiotherapy plus ipilimumab. This chain uses TRBV4-2 with TRBJ2-3; 9 bases line up with TRBD2. The DNA for the CDR3 is TGTGCCAGCAGCCAAGAGGCGGCTAGCGGGATCACAGATACGCAGTATTTT. Translation gives CASSQEAASGITDTQYF.